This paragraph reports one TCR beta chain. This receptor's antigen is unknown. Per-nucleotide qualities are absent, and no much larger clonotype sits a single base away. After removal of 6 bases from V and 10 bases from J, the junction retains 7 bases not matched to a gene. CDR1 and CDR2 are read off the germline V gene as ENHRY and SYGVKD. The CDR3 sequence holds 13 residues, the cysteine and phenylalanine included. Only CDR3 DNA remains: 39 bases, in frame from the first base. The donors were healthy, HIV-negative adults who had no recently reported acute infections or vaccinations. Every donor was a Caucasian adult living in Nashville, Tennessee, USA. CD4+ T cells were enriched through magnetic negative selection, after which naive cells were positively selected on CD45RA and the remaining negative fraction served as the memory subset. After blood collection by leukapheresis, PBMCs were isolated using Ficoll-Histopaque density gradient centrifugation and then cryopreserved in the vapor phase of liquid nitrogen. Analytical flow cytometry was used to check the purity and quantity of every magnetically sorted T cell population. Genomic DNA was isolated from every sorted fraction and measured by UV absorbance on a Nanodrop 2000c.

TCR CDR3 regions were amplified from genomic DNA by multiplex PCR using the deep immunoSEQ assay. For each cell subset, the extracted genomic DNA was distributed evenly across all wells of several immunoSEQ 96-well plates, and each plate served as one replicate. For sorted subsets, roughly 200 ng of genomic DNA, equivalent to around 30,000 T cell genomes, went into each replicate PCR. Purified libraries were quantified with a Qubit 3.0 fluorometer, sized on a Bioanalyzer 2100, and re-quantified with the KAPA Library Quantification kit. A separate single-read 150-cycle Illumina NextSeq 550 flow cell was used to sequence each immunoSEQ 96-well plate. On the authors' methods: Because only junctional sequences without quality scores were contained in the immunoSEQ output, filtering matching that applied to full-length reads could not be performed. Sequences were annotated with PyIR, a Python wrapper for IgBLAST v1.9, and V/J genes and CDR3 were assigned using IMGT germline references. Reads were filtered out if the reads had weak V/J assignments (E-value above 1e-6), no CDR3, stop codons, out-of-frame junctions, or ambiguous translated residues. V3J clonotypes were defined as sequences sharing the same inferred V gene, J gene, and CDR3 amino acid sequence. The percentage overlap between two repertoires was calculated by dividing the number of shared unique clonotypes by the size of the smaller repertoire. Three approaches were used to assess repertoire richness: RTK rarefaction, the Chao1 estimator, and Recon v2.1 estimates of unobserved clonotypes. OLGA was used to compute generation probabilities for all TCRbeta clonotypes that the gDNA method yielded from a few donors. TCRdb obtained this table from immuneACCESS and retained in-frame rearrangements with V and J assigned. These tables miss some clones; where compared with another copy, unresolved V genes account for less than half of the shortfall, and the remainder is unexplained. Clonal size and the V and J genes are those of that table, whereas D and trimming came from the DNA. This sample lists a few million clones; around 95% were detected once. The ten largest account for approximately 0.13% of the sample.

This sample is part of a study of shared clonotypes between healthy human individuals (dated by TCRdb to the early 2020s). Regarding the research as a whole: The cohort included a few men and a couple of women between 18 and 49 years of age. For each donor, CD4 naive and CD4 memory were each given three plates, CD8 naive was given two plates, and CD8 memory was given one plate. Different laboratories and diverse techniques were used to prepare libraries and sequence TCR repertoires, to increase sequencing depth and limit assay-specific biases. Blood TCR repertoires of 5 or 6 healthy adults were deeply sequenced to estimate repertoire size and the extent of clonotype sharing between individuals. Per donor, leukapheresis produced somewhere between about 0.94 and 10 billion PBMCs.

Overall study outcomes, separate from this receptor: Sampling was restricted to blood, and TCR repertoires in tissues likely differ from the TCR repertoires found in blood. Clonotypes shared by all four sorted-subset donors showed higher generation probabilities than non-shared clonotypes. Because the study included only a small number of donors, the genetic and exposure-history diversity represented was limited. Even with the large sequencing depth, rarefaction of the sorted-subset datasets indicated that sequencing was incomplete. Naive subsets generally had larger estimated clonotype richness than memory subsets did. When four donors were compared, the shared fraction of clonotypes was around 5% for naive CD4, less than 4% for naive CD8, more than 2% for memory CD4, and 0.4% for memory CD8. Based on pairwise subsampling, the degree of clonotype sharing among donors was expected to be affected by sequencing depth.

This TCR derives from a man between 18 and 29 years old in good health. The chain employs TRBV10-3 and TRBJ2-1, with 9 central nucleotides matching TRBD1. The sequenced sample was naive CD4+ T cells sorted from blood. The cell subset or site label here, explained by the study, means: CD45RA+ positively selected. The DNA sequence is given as TGTGCCATCAGGGTGGACAGGGGTTGGGAGCAGTTCTTC. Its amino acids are CAIRVDRGWEQFF.